This T cell receptor beta chain was recovered during a study of blood T cell repertoires in COVID-19. Method: immunoSEQ multiplex PCR; TCRdb's copy keeps in-frame clones and lacks some. This sample yields approximately 170,000 clones, of which 70% to 80% are seen a single time; around 20% belongs to the top ten. The source of this sequence is a woman aged 70-85 years in a cohort exposed to, infected with or recovered from COVID-19 (not recorded which). Sequences were obtained from PBMCs or T cells enriched from blood (not recorded which).

As DNA, the CDR3 is TGTGCCGGGGGGACAGGGACAGATACGCAGTATTTT. This sequence encodes CAGGTGTDTQYF. This chain joins TRBV2 and TRBJ2-3, with TRBD1 identical over 9 bases. The CDR3 totals 12 residues. Trimming cost V 11 bases and J 3 bases; bases outside gene matches: 3. CDR1 SNHLY and CDR2 FYNNEI come from the germline V gene.